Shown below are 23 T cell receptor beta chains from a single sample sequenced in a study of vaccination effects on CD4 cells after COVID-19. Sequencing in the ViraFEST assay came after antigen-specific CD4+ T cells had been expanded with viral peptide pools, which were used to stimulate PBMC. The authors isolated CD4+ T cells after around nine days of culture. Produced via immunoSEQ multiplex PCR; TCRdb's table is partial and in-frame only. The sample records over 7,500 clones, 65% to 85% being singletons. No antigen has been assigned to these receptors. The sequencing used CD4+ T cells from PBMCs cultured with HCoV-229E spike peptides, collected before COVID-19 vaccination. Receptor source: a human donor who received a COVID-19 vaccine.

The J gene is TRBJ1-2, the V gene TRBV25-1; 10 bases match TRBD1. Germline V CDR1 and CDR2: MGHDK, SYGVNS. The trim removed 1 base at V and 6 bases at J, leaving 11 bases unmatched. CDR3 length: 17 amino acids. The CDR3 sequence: CASSESAPDRGYDGYTF. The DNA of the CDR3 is TGTGCCAGCAGTGAATCCGCCCCGGACAGGGGGTATGATGGCTACACCTTC.

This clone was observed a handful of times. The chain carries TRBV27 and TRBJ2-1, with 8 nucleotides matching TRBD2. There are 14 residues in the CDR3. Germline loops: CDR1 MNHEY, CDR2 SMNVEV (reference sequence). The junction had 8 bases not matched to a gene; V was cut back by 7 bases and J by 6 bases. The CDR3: CASKFGGVTNEQFF. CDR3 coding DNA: TGTGCCAGCAAATTCGGGGGGGTAACCAATGAGCAGTTCTTC.

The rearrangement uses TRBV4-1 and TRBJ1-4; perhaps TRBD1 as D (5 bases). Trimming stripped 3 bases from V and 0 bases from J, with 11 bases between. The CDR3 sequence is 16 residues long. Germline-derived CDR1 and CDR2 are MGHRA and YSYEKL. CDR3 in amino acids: CASSQPYRSTNEKLFF. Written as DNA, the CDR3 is TGCGCCAGCAGCCAGCCCTACAGGTCAACTAATGAAAAACTGTTTTTT.

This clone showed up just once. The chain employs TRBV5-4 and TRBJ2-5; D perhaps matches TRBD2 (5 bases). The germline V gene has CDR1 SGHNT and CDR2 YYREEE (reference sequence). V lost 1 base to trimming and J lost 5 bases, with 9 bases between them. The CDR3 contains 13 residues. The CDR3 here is CASSLLAGETQYF. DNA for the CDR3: TGTGCCAGCAGCTTGCTAGCCGGGGAGACCCAGTACTTC.

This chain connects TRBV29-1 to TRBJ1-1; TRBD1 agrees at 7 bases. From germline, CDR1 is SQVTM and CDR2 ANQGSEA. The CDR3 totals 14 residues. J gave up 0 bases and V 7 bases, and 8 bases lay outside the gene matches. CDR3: CSAHRGVMNTEAFF. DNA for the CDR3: TGCAGCGCACACAGGGGCGTCATGAACACTGAAGCTTTCTTT.

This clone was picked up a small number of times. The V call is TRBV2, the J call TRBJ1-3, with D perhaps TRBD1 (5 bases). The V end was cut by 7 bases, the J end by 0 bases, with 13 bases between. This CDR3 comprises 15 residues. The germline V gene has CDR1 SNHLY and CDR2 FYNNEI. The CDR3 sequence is CASTTGGASGNTIYF. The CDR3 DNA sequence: TGTGCCAGCACTACAGGAGGGGCCTCTGGAAACACCATATATTTT.

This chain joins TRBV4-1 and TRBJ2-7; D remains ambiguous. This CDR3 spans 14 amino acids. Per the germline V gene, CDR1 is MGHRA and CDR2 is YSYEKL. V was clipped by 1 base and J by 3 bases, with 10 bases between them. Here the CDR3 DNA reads TGCGCCAGCAGCCAAGCCCCCGGGCACTACGAGCAGTACTTC. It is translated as CASSQAPGHYEQYF.

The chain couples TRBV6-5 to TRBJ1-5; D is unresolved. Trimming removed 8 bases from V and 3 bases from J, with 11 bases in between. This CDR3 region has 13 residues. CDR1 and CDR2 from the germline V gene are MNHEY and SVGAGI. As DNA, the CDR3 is TGTGCCAGCGTTCCGGGTTACAATCAGCCCCAGCATTTT. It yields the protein CASVPGYNQPQHF.

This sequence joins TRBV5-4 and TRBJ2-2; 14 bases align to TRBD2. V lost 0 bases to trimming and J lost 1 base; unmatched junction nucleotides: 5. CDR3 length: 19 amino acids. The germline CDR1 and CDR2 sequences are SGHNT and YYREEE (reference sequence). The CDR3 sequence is CASSLGGLAGGRNTGELFF. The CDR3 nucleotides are TGTGCCAGCAGCTTGGGAGGACTAGCGGGGGGAAGGAACACCGGGGAGCTGTTTTTT.

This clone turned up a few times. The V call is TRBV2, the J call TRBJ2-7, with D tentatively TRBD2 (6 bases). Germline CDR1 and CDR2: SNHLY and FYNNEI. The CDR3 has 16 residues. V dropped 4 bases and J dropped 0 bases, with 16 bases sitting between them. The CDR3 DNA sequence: TGTGCCAGCAGTGGGGCGGGTCGGGGGAGCTCCTACGAGCAGTACTTC. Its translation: CASSGAGRGSSYEQYF.

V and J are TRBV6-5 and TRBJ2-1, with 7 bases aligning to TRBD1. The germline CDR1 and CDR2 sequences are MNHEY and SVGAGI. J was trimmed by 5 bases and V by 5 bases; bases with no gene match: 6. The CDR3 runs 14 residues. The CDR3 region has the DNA TGTGCCAGCAGTCGACAGGGAAGTGACAATGAGCAGTTCTTC. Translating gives CASSRQGSDNEQFF.

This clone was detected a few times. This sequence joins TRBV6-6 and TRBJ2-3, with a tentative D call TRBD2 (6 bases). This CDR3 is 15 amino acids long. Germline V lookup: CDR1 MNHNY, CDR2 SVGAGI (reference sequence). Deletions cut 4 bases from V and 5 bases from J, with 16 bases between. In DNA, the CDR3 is TGTGCCAGCAGTTTCCGCGGGGCCGTTTTAGATACGCAGTATTTT. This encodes CASSFRGAVLDTQYF.

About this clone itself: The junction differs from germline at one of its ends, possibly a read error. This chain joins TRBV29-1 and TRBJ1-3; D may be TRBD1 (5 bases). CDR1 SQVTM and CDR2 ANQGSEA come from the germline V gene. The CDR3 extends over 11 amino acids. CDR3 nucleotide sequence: TGCAGCGTTAAAGAGGGGAACACCATATATTTT. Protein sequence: CSVKEGNTIYF.

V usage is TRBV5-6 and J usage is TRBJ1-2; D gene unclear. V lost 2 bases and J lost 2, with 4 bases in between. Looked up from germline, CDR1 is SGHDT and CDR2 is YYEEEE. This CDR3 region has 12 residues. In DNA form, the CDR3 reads TGTGCCAGCAGCTTAGCGAACTATGGCTACACCTTC. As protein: CASSLANYGYTF.

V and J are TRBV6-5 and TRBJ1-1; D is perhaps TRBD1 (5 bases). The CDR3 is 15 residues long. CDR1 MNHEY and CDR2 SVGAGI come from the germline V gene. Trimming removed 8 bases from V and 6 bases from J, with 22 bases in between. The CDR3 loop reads CASSNYAGGGSEAFF. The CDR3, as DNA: TGTGCCAGCTCGAATTATGCGGGGGGAGGATCTGAAGCTTTCTTT.

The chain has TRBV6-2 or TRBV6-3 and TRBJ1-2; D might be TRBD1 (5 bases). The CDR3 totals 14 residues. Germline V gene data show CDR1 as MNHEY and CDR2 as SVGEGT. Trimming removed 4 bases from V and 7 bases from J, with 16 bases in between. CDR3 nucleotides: TGTGCCAGCAGTTCCCACGGGGCTGGCGGTGGCTACACCTTC. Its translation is CASSSHGAGGGYTF.

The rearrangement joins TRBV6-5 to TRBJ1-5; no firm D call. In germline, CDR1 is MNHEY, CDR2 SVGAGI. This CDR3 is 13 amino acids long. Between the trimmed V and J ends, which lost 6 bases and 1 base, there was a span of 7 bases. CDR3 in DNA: TGTGCCAGCAGCGCTGACAGCAATCAGCCCCAGCATTTT. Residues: CASSADSNQPQHF.

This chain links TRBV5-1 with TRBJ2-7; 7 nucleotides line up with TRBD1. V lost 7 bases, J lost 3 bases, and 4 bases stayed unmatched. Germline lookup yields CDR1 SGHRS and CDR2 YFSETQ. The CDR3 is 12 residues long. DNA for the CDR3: TGCGCCAGCCGGACAGGCGACTACGAGCAGTACTTC. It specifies CASRTGDYEQYF. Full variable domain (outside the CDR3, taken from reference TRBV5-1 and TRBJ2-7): KAGVTQTPRYLIKTRGQQVTLSCSPISGHRSVSWYQQTPGQGLQFLFEYFSETQRNKGNFPGRFSGRQFSNSRSEMNVSTLELGDSALYLCASRTGDYEQYFGPGTRLTVT.

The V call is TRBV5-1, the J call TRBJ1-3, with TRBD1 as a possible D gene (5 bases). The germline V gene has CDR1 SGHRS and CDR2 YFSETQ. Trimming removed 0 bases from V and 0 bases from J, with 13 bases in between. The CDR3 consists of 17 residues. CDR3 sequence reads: CASSLAAAGSSGNTIYF. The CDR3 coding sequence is TGCGCCAGCAGCTTGGCCGCGGCAGGGAGCTCTGGAAACACCATATATTTT. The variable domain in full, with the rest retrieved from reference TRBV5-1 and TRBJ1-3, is KAGVTQTPRYLIKTRGQQVTLSCSPISGHRSVSWYQQTPGQGLQFLFEYFSETQRNKGNFPGRFSGRQFSNSRSEMNVSTLELGDSALYLCASSLAAAGSSGNTIYFGEGSWLTVV.

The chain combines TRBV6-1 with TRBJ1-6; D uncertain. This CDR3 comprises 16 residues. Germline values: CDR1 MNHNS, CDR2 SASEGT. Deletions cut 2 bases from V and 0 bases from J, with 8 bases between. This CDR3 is CASSERGDSYNSPLHF. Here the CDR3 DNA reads TGTGCCAGCAGTGAACGCGGGGACTCCTATAATTCACCCCTCCACTTT.

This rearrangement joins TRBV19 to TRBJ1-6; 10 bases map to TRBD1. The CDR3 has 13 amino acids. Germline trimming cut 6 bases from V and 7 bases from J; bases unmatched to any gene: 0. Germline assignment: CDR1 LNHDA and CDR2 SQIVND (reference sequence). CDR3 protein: CASRDRGNSPLHF. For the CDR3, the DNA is TGTGCCAGTAGGGACAGGGGGAATTCACCCCTCCACTTT. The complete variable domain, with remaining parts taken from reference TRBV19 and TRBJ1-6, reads DGGITQSPKYLFRKEGQNVTLSCEQNLNHDAMYWYRQDPGQGLRLIYYSQIVNDFQKGDIAEGYSVSREKKESFPLTVTSAQKNPTAFYLCASRDRGNSPLHFGNGTRLTVT.

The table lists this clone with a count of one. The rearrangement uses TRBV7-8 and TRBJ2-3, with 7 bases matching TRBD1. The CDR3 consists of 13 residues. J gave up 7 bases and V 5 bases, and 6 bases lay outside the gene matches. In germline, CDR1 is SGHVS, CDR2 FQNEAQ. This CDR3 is CASSRRQGNTQYF. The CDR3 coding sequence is TGTGCCAGCAGCCGTAGACAGGGAAATACGCAGTATTTT.

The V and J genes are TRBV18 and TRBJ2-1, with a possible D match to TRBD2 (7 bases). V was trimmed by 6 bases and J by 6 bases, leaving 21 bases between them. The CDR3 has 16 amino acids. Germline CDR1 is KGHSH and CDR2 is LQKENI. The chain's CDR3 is CASSQNGGGASNEQFF. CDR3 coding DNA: TGTGCCAGCTCCCAGAATGGCGGGGGCGCATCCAATGAGCAGTTCTTC. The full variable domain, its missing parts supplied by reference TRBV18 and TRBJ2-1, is NAGVMQNPRHLVRRRGQEARLRCSPMKGHSHVYWYRQLPEEGLKFMVYLQKENIIDESGMPKERFSAEFPKEGPSILRIQQVVRGDSAAYFCASSQNGGGASNEQFFGPGTRLTVL.